What follows describes a single T cell receptor (beta chain). As yet, its antigen is unknown. This CDR3 region has 15 residues. Deletions cut 3 bases from V and 6 bases from J, with 17 bases between. Germline CDR1 is LNHDA and CDR2 is SQIVND (reference sequence). The data belong to a study of Ad26.COV2.S vaccination and SARS-CoV-2 variants. Background on the study: Donor was in the COV1001 Ad26.COV2.S trial arm.

Treatment of the sample: around 19 received Ad26.COV2.S at low or high dose, single or two shots; several received placebo; per-sample allocation not given. Sampling happened 63 days after the first vaccine or placebo injection. In Boston, the donor was an adult between 18-55 years of age. Here immunoSEQ multiplex PCR was the method, and the copy in TCRdb shows in-frame clones only, minus some. Of about 320,000 clones listed, around 90% are singletons. Regarding the study as a whole: Reportedly, after vaccination the spike-specific CD8+ and CD4+ T cell responses displayed substantial breadth.

The origin of this receptor is a person aged 18 to 65 who received the Ad26.COV2.S COVID-19 vaccine or a placebo. The chain links TRBV19 to TRBJ1-2; possible D gene TRBD1, 5 bases. This specimen was peripheral blood, taken in a trial of Ad26.COV2.S vaccine versus placebo. The CDR3, as DNA: TGTGCCAGTAGTATTACTGGGTTAGGGGAGGATGGCTACACCTTC. This translates into CASSITGLGEDGYTF.